This T cell receptor beta chain came from a study of control samples from healthy donors and cancer patients. Sequenced by immunoSEQ multiplex PCR; TCRdb stores in-frame clones only, minus some. The sample has about 140,000 clones; less than 90% are singletons. The germline V gene encodes CDR1 SGHVS and CDR2 FQNEAQ. With V trimmed by 0 bases and J by 4 bases, 5 bases remained unmatched. The CDR3 sequence is 15 residues long. Sequencing was done on a sample of blood. The source is a woman aged 25-40 years in good health. The chain recombines TRBV7-8 with TRBJ1-2; 7 nucleotides line up with TRBD1. The CDR3 DNA reads TGTGCCAGCAGCTTAGCTTTACAGGGGATCTATGGCTACACCTTC. Residues: CASSLALQGIYGYTF.